This TCR beta chain was captured in a study of cytomegalovirus exposure and HLA in healthy donors. PCR amplification relied on 60 Vbeta primers (plus 13 Jbeta primers). Assay: immunoSEQ multiplex PCR; the TCRdb copy retains only in-frame clones and omits some. The table has about 190,000 clones, about four fifths seen once; the top ten hold about 1.7%. The germline gives CDR1 KGHSH, CDR2 LQKENI. This CDR3 has 14 residues. Deletions cut 1 base from V and 2 bases from J, with 5 bases between. This clone was counted a single time. The sequence was obtained from a young woman in good health and CMV-seronegative. The sample consisted of PBMCs. The V and J genes are TRBV18 and TRBJ1-4, with unresolved D. The CDR3 loop reads CASSPLQTNEKLFF. The DNA for the CDR3 is TGTGCCAGCTCACCACTACAGACTAATGAAAAACTGTTTTTT.